The T cell receptor (beta chain) under discussion was sequenced for a study of shared clonotypes between healthy human individuals. Overall study: Three CD4 naive, three CD4 memory, two CD8 naive and one CD8 memory plate were used per donor.

CDR3 size: 15 residues. Between the trimmed V and J ends, which lost 4 bases and 0 bases, there was a span of 12 bases. Germline CDR1 reads MGHRA; CDR2 reads YSYEKL. Regarding the study as a whole: A reduction in generation probabilities was seen for non-shared clonotypes relative to those shared by all four donors.

To note about this clone: Its antigen is undetermined.

Authors' data handling: ImmunoSEQ yielded junction-only sequences lacking quality scores, so filtering differed. Sequenced by immunoSEQ multiplex PCR; TCRdb stores in-frame clones only, minus some. The V and J calls and the clone size are those of that table, but D and trimming were determined from the DNA. The sample includes around 1.1 million clones, 77% of them seen just once. The material sequenced was memory CD4+ T cells from PBMCs. As to subset: CD45RA-negative fraction. This clonotype was sampled from a man in his late teens or twenties in good health. Some clones in this sample may be carry-over from other donors' samples. V and J are TRBV4-1 and TRBJ1-1, with D possibly TRBD1 on 5 matching bases. The CDR3 DNA follows: TGCGCCAGCAGCCTTCAGGGTTCCATGAACACTGAAGCTTTCTTT. Its translation: CASSLQGSMNTEAFF.